This TCR beta chain was sequenced during a study of blood T cells in healthy people across ages. Study outcomes and limitations: Leaving the PBMCs unsorted stopped any conclusive comparison of naive versus antigen-experienced cells. More naive CD4+ cells and higher diversity were found in long-lived than in aged donors.

Next came a second PCR, run for about 7 to 12 cycles, which used a sample-barcoded 5' primer along with a J-beta primer mix. Each CDR3 protein gets one entry after TCRdb re-called the 5' RACE reads with MiXCR. The table lists about 1 million distinct CDR3 sequences, 35% to 55% of them singletons, with 18% in the top ten. In this sample, this clonotype turned up once. What it binds is not known. The CDR3 totals 14 residues. Germline V gene sequence: CDR1 LGHDT, CDR2 YNNKEL (reference sequence). Deletions cut 1 base from V and 11 bases from J, with 16 bases between. The chain employs TRBV3-1 and TRBJ2-3; TRBD2 is a possible D gene (5 bases). This receptor was identified in a woman aged 60 to 75 in good health. Sequenced material: blood. CDR3 coding DNA: TGTGCCAGCAGCCAAGTCATCACGGGGTTACGGCAGTATTTT. Translated: CASSQVITGLRQYF.